A single sample is the source of the 32 T cell receptor beta chains below, sequenced in a study of T-cell memory formation after mild COVID-19. TCRdb passed the 5' RACE reads through MiXCR, listing each CDR3 protein once. The sample holds tens of thousands of distinct CDR3 sequences, around 13% seen once. Sample: PBMCs or a T cell subset sorted from them (not recorded which). Receptors were obtained from an adult woman who had mild COVID-19 (a few samples of this study predate the infection). Cell type and time point are not known.

This sequence joins TRBV6-2 or TRBV6-3 and TRBJ1-1; D gene uncertain. Germline CDR1 MNHEY, CDR2 SVGEGT. The length of the CDR3 is 14 residues. V lost 2 bases to trimming and J lost 1 base, with 8 bases between them. The CDR3: CASSYVSANTEAFF. As DNA, the CDR3 is TGTGCCAGCAGTTACGTCTCGGCGAACACTGAAGCTTTCTTT.

This clonotype was seen more than once but under ten times. The genes are TRBV2 and TRBJ2-5; D is possibly TRBD2 (5 bases). Between the trimmed V and J ends, which lost 5 bases and 4 bases, there was a span of 17 bases. Germline loops: CDR1 SNHLY, CDR2 FYNNEI. This CDR3 is 15 amino acids long. CDR3 sequence (DNA): TGTGCCAGCAGTTCCGGGGTCGAATCCCGAGAGACCCAGTACTTC. This sequence encodes CASSSGVESRETQYF.

The CDR3 spells CASSPLVSGRANTEAFF. CDR3 bases: TGCGCCAGCAGCCCCCTTGTGTCAGGGCGGGCGAACACTGAAGCTTTCTTT. The rearrangement joins TRBV4-1 to TRBJ1-1; possibly TRBD1 for D (5 bases). The CDR3 covers 17 residues. CDR1 is MGHRA, CDR2 YSYEKL, per germline. V gave up 4 bases and J gave up 1 base, with 19 bases separating them.

The chain employs TRBV7-6 and TRBJ2-5; D uncertain. Germline CDR1 SGHVS, CDR2 FNYEAQ. The CDR3 is made up of 15 amino acids. Trimming shortened V by 0 bases and J by 4 bases, and 12 bases separated the two germline ends. The CDR3 region has the DNA TGTGCCAGCAGCTTAGCTCAAGGGTCGGGAGAGACCCAGTACTTC. This sequence encodes CASSLAQGSGETQYF. Complete variable domain (other parts from reference TRBV7-6 and TRBJ2-5): GAGVSQSPRYKVTKRGQDVALRCDPISGHVSLYWYRQALGQGPEFLTYFNYEAQQDKSGLPNDRFSAERPEGSISTLTIQRTEQRDSAMYRCASSLAQGSGETQYFGPGTRLLVL.

V gene TRBV24-1 combines with J gene TRBJ2-3; 9 bases match TRBD2. CDR1 is KGHDR and CDR2 is SFDVKD in the germline V gene. The V segment lost 4 bases and the J segment 2 bases; nucleotides outside the gene matches: 9. This CDR3 is 17 amino acids long. CDR3 DNA sequence: TGTGCCACCAGTGACCCCCTTAGGGGACTAGCCACAGATACGCAGTATTTT. Amino acids: CATSDPLRGLATDTQYF.

In this sample, this clonotype turned up a few times. V gene TRBV20-1 combines with J gene TRBJ2-2; possibly TRBD2 for D (5 bases). CDR3 size: 16 residues. Germline assignment: CDR1 DFQATT and CDR2 SNEGSKA (reference sequence). The V gene lost 0 bases and the J gene lost 5 bases, with 16 bases spanning the gap. For the CDR3, the DNA is TGCAGTGCTAGAGATTGGAGCGGACCGGTGACCGGGGAGCTGTTTTTT. Residues: CSARDWSGPVTGELFF.

There are a few counts of this clonotype. The V and J genes are TRBV18 and TRBJ2-1; tentatively, D is TRBD1 or TRBD2 (6 bases each). Trimming cost V 5 bases and J 6 bases, with 23 bases left between them. This CDR3 is 17 amino acids long. The germline V gene encodes CDR1 KGHSH and CDR2 LQKENI. This CDR3 reads CASSEGGGFLGGNEQFF. As DNA, the CDR3 is TGTGCCAGCTCAGAAGGGGGAGGATTCCTTGGAGGCAATGAGCAGTTCTTC.

This clonotype showed up just a few times. V is TRBV29-1 and J is TRBJ2-7, with 11 positions matching TRBD1. The CDR3 consists of 15 residues. The V and J ends lost 1 base and 4 bases, in that order; junction bases with no gene match: 6. Germline V gene lookup returns CDR1 SQVTM and CDR2 ANQGSEA. This CDR3 reads CSVEGGQGAMYEQYF. For the CDR3, the DNA is TGCAGCGTTGAAGGCGGACAGGGGGCGATGTACGAGCAGTACTTC.

Only a few counts were recorded for this clonotype. The chain combines TRBV7-2 with TRBJ2-1, with D perhaps matching TRBD1 or TRBD2 (5 bases each). The V and J ends lost 5 bases and 0 bases respectively, with 17 bases between them. CDR3 length: 17 amino acids. Germline V lookup: CDR1 SGHTA, CDR2 FQGNSA. CDR3 region: CASSPGLGGPSYNEQFF. The CDR3 bases are TGTGCCAGCAGCCCAGGGCTCGGCGGGCCCTCCTACAATGAGCAGTTCTTC.

This clonotype appeared a few times. The chain is built from TRBV19 and TRBJ2-7; the match to TRBD1 covers 8 bases. V was pared by 5 bases and J by 5 bases, with 8 bases of the junction left unmatched. This CDR3 is 14 amino acids long. Germline V gene lookup returns CDR1 LNHDA and CDR2 SQIVND (reference sequence). The CDR3 DNA reads TGTGCCAGTAGTGTCGGGGCAGGGGGCCACGAGCAGTACTTC. This gives the protein CASSVGAGGHEQYF. The full variable domain, completed using reference TRBV19 and TRBJ2-7, is DGGITQSPKYLFRKEGQNVTLSCEQNLNHDAMYWYRQDPGQGLRLIYYSQIVNDFQKGDIAEGYSVSREKKESFPLTVTSAQKNPTAFYLCASSVGAGGHEQYFGPGTRLTVT.

This clonotype turned up a few times. The J gene is TRBJ2-2, the V gene TRBV20-1; TRBD2 agrees at 7 bases. The germline V gene encodes CDR1 DFQATT and CDR2 SNEGSKA (reference sequence). Losses at the gene ends were 0 bases for V and 0 bases for J; bases not matched to a gene: 7. This CDR3 comprises 17 residues. The CDR3 DNA sequence: TGCAGTGCTAGAGATCTTGGCGGGGGAACGAACACCGGGGAGCTGTTTTTT. Translation gives CSARDLGGGTNTGELFF.

In this sample, this clonotype turned up many times. The rearrangement uses TRBV20-1 and TRBJ2-7; 8 bases align to TRBD2. Losses at the gene ends were 0 bases for V and 2 bases for J; bases not matched to a gene: 9. The CDR3 is made up of 16 amino acids. Germline loops: CDR1 DFQATT, CDR2 SNEGSKA (reference sequence). The CDR3 spells CSARDLSGGETYEQYF. CDR3 DNA: TGCAGTGCTAGAGACCTGTCCGGGGGGGAAACCTACGAGCAGTACTTC.

This clonotype turned up a few times. V gene TRBV25-1 combines with J gene TRBJ2-1; the D gene is possibly TRBD1 (5 bases). The CDR3 covers 15 residues. Germline V lookup: CDR1 MGHDK, CDR2 SYGVNS. V lost 1 base and J lost 0, with 7 bases in between. The CDR3 is CASSEWGDSYNEQFF. The CDR3 nucleotides are TGTGCCAGCAGTGAATGGGGCGACTCCTACAATGAGCAGTTCTTC.

In this sample, this clonotype turned up a few times. This chain uses TRBV4-1 with TRBJ2-3; possibly TRBD2 for D (6 bases). Germline V gives CDR1 MGHRA, CDR2 YSYEKL. The CDR3 covers 17 residues. The ends were cut back, 1 base at V and 4 bases at J, with 18 bases in the middle. The CDR3 spells CASSQVFTGAGADTQYF. CDR3 DNA sequence: TGCGCCAGCAGCCAAGTGTTTACGGGAGCTGGCGCAGATACGCAGTATTTT.

This chain connects TRBV4-1 to TRBJ1-5, with D hard to call. Per the germline V gene, CDR1 is MGHRA and CDR2 is YSYEKL. This CDR3 spans 16 amino acids. The V end was cut by 1 base, the J end by 0 bases, with 10 bases between. The CDR3, as DNA: TGCGCCAGCAGCCAAGTTTTCGGGGATAGCAATCAGCCCCAGCATTTT. Translated: CASSQVFGDSNQPQHF.

This CDR3 reads CASSLIGTGNYEQFF. The CDR3 region has the DNA TGTGCCAGCAGCTTAATTGGGACAGGTAATTATGAGCAGTTCTTC. The chain employs TRBV7-3 and TRBJ2-1; 8 bases line up with TRBD1. With V trimmed by 1 base and J by 8 bases, 7 bases remained unmatched. CDR3 length: 15 residues. Germline CDR1 and CDR2: SGHTA and FQGTGA. Based on the CDR3 plus reference TRBV7-3 and TRBJ2-1, the full variable domain is GAGVSQTPSNKVTEKGKYVELRCDPISGHTALYWYRQSLGQGPEFLIYFQGTGAADDSGLPNDRFFAVRPEGSVSTLKIQRTERGDSAVYLCASSLIGTGNYEQFFGPGTRLTVL.

This clonotype was counted ten times or more. The chain couples TRBV4-1 to TRBJ2-1, with D perhaps matching TRBD1 (7 bases). From germline, CDR1 is MGHRA and CDR2 YSYEKL. V dropped 2 bases and J dropped 5 bases, with 16 bases sitting between them. CDR3 length: 16 residues. The CDR3 nucleotides read TGCGCCAGCAGCCAAATCCAGACAGGGAGGAACAATGAGCAGTTCTTC. Protein product: CASSQIQTGRNNEQFF.

The rearrangement links TRBV3-1 to TRBJ2-3; D is unclear. V was shortened by 6 bases and J by 4 bases, with 8 bases between the two germline ends. Germline lookup yields CDR1 LGHDT and CDR2 YNNKEL (reference sequence). The CDR3 extends over 12 amino acids. The CDR3 sequence is CASRGPADTQYF. The DNA for the CDR3 is TGTGCCAGCAGAGGTCCCGCAGATACGCAGTATTTT.

V is TRBV6-5 and J is TRBJ2-7, with D possibly TRBD2 on 6 matching bases. With 4 bases removed from V and 6 bases from J, the gap between germline ends came to 16 bases. The length of the CDR3 is 14 residues. Looked up from germline, CDR1 is MNHEY and CDR2 is SVGAGI. The CDR3 reads CASSFQGLASEQYF. CDR3 DNA: TGTGCCAGCAGTTTCCAGGGACTCGCCAGCGAGCAGTACTTC.

A few counts support this clonotype. The rearrangement uses TRBV9 and TRBJ2-7, with 7 positions matching TRBD2. With 3 bases clipped from V and 0 bases from J, the junction kept 3 bases outside the gene matches. Looked up from germline, CDR1 is SGDLS and CDR2 is YYNGEE. This CDR3 has 14 residues. In DNA, the CDR3 is TGTGCCAGCAGCGCGGGACTAACCTCCTACGAGCAGTACTTC. It encodes CASSAGLTSYEQYF.

The chain carries TRBV11-2 and TRBJ1-5, with D possibly being TRBD1 (6 bases). This CDR3 contains 17 residues. Germline loops: CDR1 SGHAT, CDR2 FQNNGV. Trimming stripped 5 bases from V and 5 bases from J, with 22 bases between. CDR3 in amino acids: CASSNISHTGQDQPQHF. In nucleotides, the CDR3 is TGTGCCAGCAGCAACATTTCCCATACAGGGCAAGATCAGCCCCAGCATTTT.

This clonotype was recorded a few times. The chain combines TRBV18 with TRBJ2-7; weak D call: TRBD2 (6 bases). Trimming cost V 6 bases and J 4 bases, with 16 bases left between them. The CDR3 length is 14 residues. CDR1 is KGHSH, CDR2 LQKENI, per germline. CDR3 sequence (DNA): TGTGCCAGCTCCCTGCCGGGGGTAGGATACGAGCAGTACTTC. Amino acids: CASSLPGVGYEQYF.

V is TRBV7-9 and J is TRBJ2-7; D tentatively fits TRBD1 or TRBD2 (7 bases each). CDR3 length equals 15 residues. The germline V gene has CDR1 SEHNR and CDR2 FQNEAQ (reference sequence). Between the trimmed V and J ends, which lost 5 bases and 6 bases, there was a span of 20 bases. The CDR3 reads CASSQGGDTEGEQYF. CDR3 in DNA: TGTGCCAGCAGCCAGGGGGGGGACACCGAGGGCGAGCAGTACTTC.

A word on this clonotype: One end of the junction varies from germline; a read error may be responsible. The DNA of the CDR3 is TGTGCCAGCAGCCTAGGTCGCGCCTCTAGGGAGTTCTTC. Translating gives CASSLGRASREFF. The chain joins TRBV13 to TRBJ2-1; D call uncertain. The CDR3 extends over 13 amino acids. CDR1 PRHDT and CDR2 FYEKMQ come from the germline V gene (reference sequence).

This sequence joins TRBV6-5 and TRBJ2-7, with D perhaps TRBD1 (5 bases). Germline CDR1 reads MNHEY; CDR2 reads SVGAGI. V gave up 5 bases and J gave up 4 bases, with 21 bases separating them. The CDR3 loop spans 16 amino acids. The DNA of the CDR3 is TGTGCCAGCAGTCCTCAGGCGCAGGGTGGTACTTACGAGCAGTACTTC. This gives the protein CASSPQAQGGTYEQYF.

CDR3 sequence: CASSVEAGDEQYF. CDR3 coding DNA: TGTGCCAGCAGCGTAGAAGCGGGAGACGAGCAGTACTTC. J is TRBJ2-7 and V is TRBV9; TRBD2 agrees at 8 bases. Germline CDR1 SGDLS, CDR2 YYNGEE. J gave up 5 bases and V 0 bases, and 1 base lay outside the gene matches. CDR3 length equals 13 residues.

This chain uses TRBV7-2 with TRBJ1-5; D is uncertain. The CDR3 runs to 19 residues. Germline values: CDR1 SGHTA, CDR2 FQGNSA. Trimming pared 1 base from V and 0 bases from J, leaving 19 bases between. The CDR3 reads CASSLVLAQVTGSNQPQHF. The CDR3 nucleotides are TGTGCCAGCAGCTTAGTTCTGGCCCAGGTAACCGGTAGCAATCAGCCCCAGCATTTT.

This clonotype was seen many times. The chain combines TRBV25-1 with TRBJ2-7; D perhaps matches TRBD1 (6 bases). V was clipped by 4 bases and J by 2 bases, with 9 bases between them. The CDR3 has 13 amino acids. Germline CDR1 and CDR2: MGHDK and SYGVNS. CDR3 in DNA: TGTGCCAGCAGTGCAACAGGGACCTACGAGCAGTACTTC. Translation gives CASSATGTYEQYF.

This clonotype was counted a few times. This sequence joins TRBV27 and TRBJ2-5, with D possibly being TRBD1 (6 bases). This CDR3 contains 14 residues. Germline CDR1 is MNHEY and CDR2 is SMNVEV (reference sequence). The V end was cut by 8 bases, the J end by 5 bases, with 18 bases between. CDR3 nucleotide sequence: TGTGCCAGCTCCCAGCAGGGGTTGACGGAGACCCAGTACTTC. Translated, it gives CASSQQGLTETQYF.

This clonotype was seen a few times. The V call is TRBV27, the J call TRBJ2-1, with 12 bases lining up with TRBD2. This CDR3 has 17 amino acids. The trim removed 4 bases at V and 0 bases at J, leaving 4 bases unmatched. Germline CDR1 reads MNHEY; CDR2 reads SMNVEV (reference sequence). Here the CDR3 reads CASSSGTSGPSYNEQFF. Written as DNA, the CDR3 is TGTGCCAGCAGTTCCGGGACTAGCGGGCCCTCCTACAATGAGCAGTTCTTC.

In its sample, this clonotype was seen many times. J is TRBJ2-5 and V is TRBV20-1; 10 nucleotides align to TRBD2. Germline CDR1 reads DFQATT; CDR2 reads SNEGSKA (reference sequence). The CDR3 is 16 amino acids. J was trimmed by 1 base and V by 2 bases; bases with no gene match: 7. The CDR3 region is CSARSTSGVFQETQYF. For the CDR3, the DNA is TGCAGTGCTAGATCAACTAGCGGGGTGTTCCAAGAGACCCAGTACTTC.

The V and J genes are TRBV12-3 or TRBV12-4 and TRBJ1-2; D may be TRBD1 (6 bases). This CDR3 comprises 15 residues. The germline V and J ends were trimmed by 2 bases and 4 bases, with 14 bases remaining between them. DNA of the CDR3: TGTGCCAGCAGTTTATGGGTAGGGGGAACCTATGGCTACACCTTC. Its protein is CASSLWVGGTYGYTF.